This T cell receptor (beta chain) was profiled in a study of molecular identifiers for immune sequencing clone quantification. Bulk TCR library preparation followed previously described methods with listed TCR primers. TCRdb redid the calling of the PCR reads with MiXCR, one entry per CDR3 protein. The data contain more than 70,000 distinct CDR3 sequences, 20% to 25% of them singletons. J was trimmed by 9 bases and V by 3 bases; bases with no gene match: 7. Per germline, CDR1 KGHDR and CDR2 SFDVKD. This CDR3 contains 14 residues. Libraries used about 19,000 to 1,000,000 sorted naive CD8 T cells and 10%, 30% or 50% RNA input. Researchers sorted naive CD8 T cells as cells that were CD8+CD4-CCR7+CD45RA+. In the case of this clonotype: This sequence may be a read error, since a much larger clone differs from it by one base.

The V gene is TRBV24-1, the J gene TRBJ2-1; TRBD1 agrees at 7 bases. Sequencing was performed on naive CD8+ T cells from blood, with Jurkat cell RNA spiked in. Noted subset: FACS-sorted CD8+CD4-CCR7+CD45RA+ naive T cells. This TCR derives from a human donor in good health. Some libraries in this study had Jurkat cell RNA spiked in. The chain's CDR3 is CATSDQKQGIEQFF. The CDR3 DNA is TGTGCCACCAGTGATCAGAAACAGGGGATTGAGCAGTTCTTC.